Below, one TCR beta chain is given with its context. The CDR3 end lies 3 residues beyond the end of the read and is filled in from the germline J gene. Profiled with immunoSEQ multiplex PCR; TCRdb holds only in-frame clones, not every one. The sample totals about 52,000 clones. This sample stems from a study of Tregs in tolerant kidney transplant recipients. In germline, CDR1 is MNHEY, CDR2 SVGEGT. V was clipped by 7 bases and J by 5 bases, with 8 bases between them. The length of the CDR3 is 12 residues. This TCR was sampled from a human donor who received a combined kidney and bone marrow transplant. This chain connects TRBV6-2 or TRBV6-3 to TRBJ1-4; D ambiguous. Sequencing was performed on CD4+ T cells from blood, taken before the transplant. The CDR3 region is CASNKPNEKLFF. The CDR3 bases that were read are TGTGCCAGCAATAAGCCGAATGAAAAA.